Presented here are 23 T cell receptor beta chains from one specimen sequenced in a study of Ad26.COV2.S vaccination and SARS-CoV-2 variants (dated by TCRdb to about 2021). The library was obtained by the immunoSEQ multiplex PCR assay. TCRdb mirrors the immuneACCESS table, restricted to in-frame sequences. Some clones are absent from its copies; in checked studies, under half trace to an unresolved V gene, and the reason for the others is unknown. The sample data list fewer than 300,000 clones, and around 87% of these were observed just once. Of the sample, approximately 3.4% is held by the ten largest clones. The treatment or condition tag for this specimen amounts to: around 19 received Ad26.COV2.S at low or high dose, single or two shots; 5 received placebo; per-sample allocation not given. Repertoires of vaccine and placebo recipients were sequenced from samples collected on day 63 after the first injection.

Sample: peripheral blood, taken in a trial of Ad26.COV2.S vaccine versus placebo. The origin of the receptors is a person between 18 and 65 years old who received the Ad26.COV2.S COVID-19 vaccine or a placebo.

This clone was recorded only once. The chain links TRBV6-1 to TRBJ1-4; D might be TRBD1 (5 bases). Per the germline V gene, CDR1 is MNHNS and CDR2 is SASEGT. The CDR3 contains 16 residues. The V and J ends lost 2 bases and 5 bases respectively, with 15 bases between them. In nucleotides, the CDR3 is TGTGCCAGCAGTGAATTAATCTGGGGCAAGAATGAAAAACTGTTTTTT. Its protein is CASSELIWGKNEKLFF.

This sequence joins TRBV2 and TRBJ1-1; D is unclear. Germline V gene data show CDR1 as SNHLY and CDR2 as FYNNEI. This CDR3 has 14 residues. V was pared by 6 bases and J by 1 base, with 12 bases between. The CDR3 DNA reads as TGTGCCAGCAGGCTAGGGATAGCGAACACTGAAGCTTTCTTT. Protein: CASRLGIANTEAFF.

CDR3 sequence reads: CASSRAGQETQYF. Here the CDR3 DNA reads TGTGCCAGCAGCCGGGCAGGTCAAGAGACCCAGTACTTC. V usage is TRBV11-2 and J usage is TRBJ2-5, with D uncertain. The germline V gene has CDR1 SGHAT and CDR2 FQNNGV. Trimming cost V 5 bases and J 2 bases, with 9 bases left between them. This CDR3 contains 13 residues.

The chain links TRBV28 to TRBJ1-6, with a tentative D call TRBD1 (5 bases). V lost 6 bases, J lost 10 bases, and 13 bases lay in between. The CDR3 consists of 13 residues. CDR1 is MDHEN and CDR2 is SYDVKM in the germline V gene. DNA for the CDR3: TGTGCCAGCAGGGGGCAGGGTGGCTCACCCCTCCACTTT. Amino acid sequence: CASRGQGGSPLHF.

CDR3 nucleotides: TGCGCCAGCAGCTTAGTAACAGGGCCGAACACTGAAGCTTTCTTT. It yields the protein CASSLVTGPNTEAFF. J is TRBJ1-1 and V is TRBV5-1; TRBD1 is a possible D gene (6 bases). This CDR3 contains 15 residues. Trimming left V 2 bases short and J 1 base short, with 12 bases between. Germline V CDR1 and CDR2: SGHRS, YFSETQ.

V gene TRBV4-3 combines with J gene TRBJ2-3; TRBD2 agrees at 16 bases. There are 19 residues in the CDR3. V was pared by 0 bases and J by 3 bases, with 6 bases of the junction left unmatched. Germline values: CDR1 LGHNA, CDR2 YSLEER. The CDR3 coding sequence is TGCGCCAGCAGCCAAGATCAGGGACTAGCGGGGGGGCAAACAGATACGCAGTATTTT. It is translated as CASSQDQGLAGGQTDTQYF.

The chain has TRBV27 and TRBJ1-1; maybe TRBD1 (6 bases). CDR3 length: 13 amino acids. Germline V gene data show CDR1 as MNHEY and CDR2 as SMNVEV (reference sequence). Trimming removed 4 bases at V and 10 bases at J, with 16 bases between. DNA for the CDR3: TGTGCCAGCAGTTCAAACGCAGGGGCCGTAGCTTTCTTT. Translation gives CASSSNAGAVAFF.

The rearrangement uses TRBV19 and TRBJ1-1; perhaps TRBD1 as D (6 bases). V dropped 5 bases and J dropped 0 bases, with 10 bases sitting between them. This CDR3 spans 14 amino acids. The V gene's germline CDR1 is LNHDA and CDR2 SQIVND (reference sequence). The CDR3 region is CASSVGHLNTEAFF. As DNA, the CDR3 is TGTGCCAGTAGTGTGGGACACCTGAACACTGAAGCTTTCTTT.

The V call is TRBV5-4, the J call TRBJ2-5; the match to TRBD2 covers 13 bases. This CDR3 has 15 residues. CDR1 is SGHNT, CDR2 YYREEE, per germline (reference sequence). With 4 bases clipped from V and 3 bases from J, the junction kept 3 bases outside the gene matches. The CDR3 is CASSPTSGGEETQYF. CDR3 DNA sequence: TGTGCCAGCAGCCCAACTAGCGGGGGGGAAGAGACCCAGTACTTC.

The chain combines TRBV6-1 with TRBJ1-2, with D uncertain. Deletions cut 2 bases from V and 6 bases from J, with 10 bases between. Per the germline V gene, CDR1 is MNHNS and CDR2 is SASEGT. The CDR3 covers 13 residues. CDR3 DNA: TGTGCCAGCAGTGAACTCCCCGATGATGGCTACACCTTC. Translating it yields CASSELPDDGYTF.

The CDR3 loop reads CASSSGQSVLETQYF. As DNA, the CDR3 is TGCGCCAGCAGTTCGGGACAGTCGGTTTTAGAGACCCAGTACTTC. The chain recombines TRBV5-1 with TRBJ2-5, with TRBD1 matching 7 bases. Germline V lookup: CDR1 SGHRS, CDR2 YFSETQ. CDR3 size: 15 residues. V was clipped by 5 bases and J by 4 bases; unmatched bases: 11.

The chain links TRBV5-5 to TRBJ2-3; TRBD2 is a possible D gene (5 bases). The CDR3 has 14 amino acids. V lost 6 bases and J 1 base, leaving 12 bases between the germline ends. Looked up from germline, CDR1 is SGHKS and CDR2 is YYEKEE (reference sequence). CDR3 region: CASTIEGGTDTQYF. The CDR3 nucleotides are TGTGCCAGCACCATTGAGGGTGGCACAGATACGCAGTATTTT.

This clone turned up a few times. CDR3 nucleotide sequence: TGTGCCAGCAGCCAAGGGGCCATGTCAACTAATGAAAAACTGTTTTTT. Translated, it gives CASSQGAMSTNEKLFF. This chain joins TRBV4-2 and TRBJ1-4; D is unresolved. V was trimmed by 1 base and J by 0 bases, leaving 9 bases between them. CDR1 and CDR2 from the germline V gene are LGHNA and YNFKEQ. This CDR3 is 16 amino acids long.

CDR3 in amino acids: CASSSPSGGAYEQYF. The CDR3 bases are TGTGCCAGCAGCTCCCCGTCCGGGGGGGCTTACGAGCAGTACTTC. The chain has TRBV7-2 and TRBJ2-7; TRBD2 agrees at 8 bases. Germline CDR1 SGHTA, CDR2 FQGNSA. CDR3 length: 15 amino acids. V was pared by 4 bases and J by 4 bases, with 9 bases of the junction left unmatched.

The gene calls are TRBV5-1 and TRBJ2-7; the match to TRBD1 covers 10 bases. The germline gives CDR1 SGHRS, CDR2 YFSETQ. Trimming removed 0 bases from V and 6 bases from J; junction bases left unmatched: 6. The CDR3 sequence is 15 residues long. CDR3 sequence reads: CASSLVVTGGFEQYF. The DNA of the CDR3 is TGCGCCAGCAGCTTGGTTGTGACAGGGGGCTTCGAGCAGTACTTC.

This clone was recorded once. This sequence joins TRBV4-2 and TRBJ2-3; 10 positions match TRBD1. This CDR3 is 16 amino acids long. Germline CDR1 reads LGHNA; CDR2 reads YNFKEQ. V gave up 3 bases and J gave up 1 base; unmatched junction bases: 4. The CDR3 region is CASSQRGTGGTDTQYF. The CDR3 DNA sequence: TGTGCCAGCAGCCAGAGAGGGACAGGGGGCACAGATACGCAGTATTTT.

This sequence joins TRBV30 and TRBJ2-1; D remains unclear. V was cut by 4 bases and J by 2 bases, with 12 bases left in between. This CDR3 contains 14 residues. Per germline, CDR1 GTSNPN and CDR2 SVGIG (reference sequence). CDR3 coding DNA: TGTGCCTGGACCCCTTCTGCGACCTACAATGAGCAGTTCTTC. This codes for CAWTPSATYNEQFF.

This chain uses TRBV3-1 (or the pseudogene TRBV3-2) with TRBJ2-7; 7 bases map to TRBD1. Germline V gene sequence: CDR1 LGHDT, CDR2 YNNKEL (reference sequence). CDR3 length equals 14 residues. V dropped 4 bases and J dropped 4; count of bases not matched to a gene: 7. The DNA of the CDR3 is TGTGCCAGCAGCCCAACAGGGGCCTTTTACGAGCAGTACTTC. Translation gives CASSPTGAFYEQYF.

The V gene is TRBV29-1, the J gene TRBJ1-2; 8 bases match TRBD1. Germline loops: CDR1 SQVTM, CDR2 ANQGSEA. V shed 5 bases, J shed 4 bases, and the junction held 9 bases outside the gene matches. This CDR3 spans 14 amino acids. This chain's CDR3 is CSVYGQGGFYGYTF. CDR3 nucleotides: TGCAGCGTTTACGGACAGGGTGGGTTCTATGGCTACACCTTC.

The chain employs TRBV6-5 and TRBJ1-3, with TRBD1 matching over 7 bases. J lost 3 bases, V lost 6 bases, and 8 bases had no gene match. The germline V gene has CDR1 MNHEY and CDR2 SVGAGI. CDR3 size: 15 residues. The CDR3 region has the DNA TGTGCCAGCAGAACATTACAGGGGCTTGGAAACACCATATATTTT. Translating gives CASRTLQGLGNTIYF.

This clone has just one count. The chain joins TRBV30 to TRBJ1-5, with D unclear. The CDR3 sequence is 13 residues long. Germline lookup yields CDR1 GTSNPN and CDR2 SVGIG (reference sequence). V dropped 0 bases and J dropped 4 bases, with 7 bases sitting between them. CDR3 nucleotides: TGTGCCTGGAGTGTAACAGCTAATCAGCCCCAGCATTTT. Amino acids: CAWSVTANQPQHF. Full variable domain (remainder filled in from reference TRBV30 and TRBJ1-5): SQTIHQWPATLVQPVGSPLSLECTVEGTSNPNLYWYRQAAGRGLQLLFYSVGIGQISSEVPQNLSASRPQDRQFILSSKKLLLSDSGFYLCAWSVTANQPQHFGDGTRLSIL.

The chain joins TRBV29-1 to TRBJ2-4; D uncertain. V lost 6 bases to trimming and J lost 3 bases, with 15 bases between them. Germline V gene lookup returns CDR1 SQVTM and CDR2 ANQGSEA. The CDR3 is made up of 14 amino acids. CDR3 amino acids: CSVKMATDKNIQYF. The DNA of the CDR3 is TGCAGCGTAAAAATGGCCACGGACAAAAACATTCAGTACTTC.

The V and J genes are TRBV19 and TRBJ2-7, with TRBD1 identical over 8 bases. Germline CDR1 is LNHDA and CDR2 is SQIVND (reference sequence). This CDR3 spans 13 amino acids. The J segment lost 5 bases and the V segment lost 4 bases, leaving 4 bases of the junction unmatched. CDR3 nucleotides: TGTGCCAGTAGTAGGCAGGGGGCCCACGAGCAGTACTTC. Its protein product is CASSRQGAHEQYF.